This T cell receptor (beta chain) appears in the sequencing data of a study of T cell clusters in autoimmune cytopenias. The overall study: Per sample, median TRB depth was about 48,000 reads, yielding a median roughly 2,200 distinct clonotypes.

CDR1 is SQVTM and CDR2 is ANQGSEA in the germline V gene. This CDR3 spans 12 amino acids. TRB rearrangements were amplified by touch-down multiplex PCR with mixed TRB-A/B primers. Using the multiplex PCR reads, TCRdb records one entry per CDR3 protein without DNA. The table for this sample gives approximately 12,000 distinct CDR3 sequences. Some 39,000 genome equivalents of blood DNA were amplified for TRB. The V and J genes are TRBV29-1 and TRBJ2-5; TCRdb reports TRBD1, a call that lacks DNA to check it against. The source material was peripheral blood. The sequence derives from a human donor with an autoimmune cytopenia or autoimmune hepatitis (not recorded which). CDR3 sequence reads: CSGTQYPETQYF.